Each of the 23 T cell receptor beta chains below was sequenced from the same sample in a study of blood T cells in healthy people across ages. The use of a sample-barcoded 5' primer and a J-beta primer mix characterized a second PCR of roughly 7 to 11 cycles. TCRdb redid the calling of the 5' RACE reads with MiXCR, one entry per CDR3 protein. The sample records some 890,000 distinct CDR3 sequences, about 28% being singletons. The same data also contributed to another study, on T cells of mothers and their children.

The sample taken for sequencing was blood. The receptors here all came from a woman aged 35 to 49 in good health.

With respect to this clonotype: A clone one base away is much larger, so this may be a read error. The chain joins TRBV4-3 to TRBJ2-2; TRBD2 might be the D (5 bases). The V gene lost 0 bases and the J gene lost 8 bases, with 13 bases spanning the gap. The CDR3 has 15 amino acids. Germline loops: CDR1 LGHNA, CDR2 YSLEER. The CDR3 spells CASSQDRLSGGELFF. For the CDR3, the DNA is TGCGCCAGCAGCCAAGATCGCCTTTCGGGAGGGGAGCTGTTTTTT.

The CDR3 loop is CASSLVQGVGEQFF. CDR3 DNA sequence: TGTGCCAGCAGCTTGGTCCAGGGCGTCGGGGAGCAGTTCTTC. This chain connects TRBV5-6 to TRBJ2-1, with D tentatively TRBD1 (5 bases). V was shortened by 0 bases and J by 10 bases, with 14 bases between the two germline ends. Germline V gene sequence: CDR1 SGHDT, CDR2 YYEEEE. The CDR3 contains 14 residues. Full variable domain (remainder filled in from reference TRBV5-6 and TRBJ2-1): DAGVTQSPTHLIKTRGQQVTLRCSPKSGHDTVSWYQQALGQGPQFIFQYYEEEERQRGNFPDRFSGHQFPNYSSELNVNALLLGDSALYLCASSLVQGVGEQFFGPGTRLTVL.

This clonotype was seen a single time. Given a much more abundant clone one base away, this may be a read error. V and J are TRBV4-1 and TRBJ1-4; D not certain. The V end was cut by 2 bases, the J end by 3 bases, with 10 bases between. The CDR3 runs to 15 residues. Germline V gives CDR1 MGHRA, CDR2 YSYEKL. The CDR3 spells CASSQIPIANEKLFF. DNA for the CDR3: TGCGCCAGCAGCCAAATCCCTATAGCTAATGAAAAACTGTTTTTT.

The chain combines TRBV27 with TRBJ2-4; D is unresolved. Germline V gives CDR1 MNHEY, CDR2 SMNVEV (reference sequence). The germline V and J ends were trimmed by 7 bases and 11 bases, with 9 bases remaining between them. The CDR3 has 10 amino acids. In nucleotides, the CDR3 is TGTGCCAGCACTCCTAACGTTCAGTACTTC. Translating it yields CASTPNVQYF.

The chain recombines TRBV24-1 with TRBJ1-2, with D possibly being TRBD1 (6 bases). Deletions cut 3 bases from V and 4 bases from J, with 14 bases between. The CDR3 consists of 15 residues. The germline V gene has CDR1 KGHDR and CDR2 SFDVKD. The DNA of the CDR3 is TGTGCCACCAGTGATACCCGGGGGCGAAGCTATGGCTACACCTTC. This gives the protein CATSDTRGRSYGYTF.

The rearrangement uses TRBV3-1 and TRBJ2-3; possibly TRBD2 for D (5 bases). This CDR3 spans 14 amino acids. Germline CDR1 is LGHDT and CDR2 is YNNKEL (reference sequence). V lost 8 bases and J lost 6, with 18 bases in between. The CDR3, as DNA: TGTGCCAGCGCCTACCTTCAGGCGGGTGATACGCAGTATTTT. Its protein is CASAYLQAGDTQYF.

Notes on this clonotype: The CDR3 does not end in the conserved phenylalanine or tryptophan, so this is likely a read error. The V and J genes are TRBV28 and TRBJ2-3; D remains ambiguous. V lost 5 bases, J lost 0 bases, and 18 bases lay in between. CDR3 length equals 17 residues. The germline gives CDR1 MDHEN, CDR2 SYDVKM. In DNA form, the CDR3 reads TGTGCCAGCAGTGCCCCCCTCGGCGCCTCTAGCACAGATACGCAGTATTTG. Translated: CASSAPLGASSTDTQYL.

This clonotype was recorded only once. The chain uses TRBV19 and TRBJ1-5; possible D gene TRBD1, 6 bases. This CDR3 spans 15 amino acids. V lost 5 bases to trimming and J lost 2 bases, with 13 bases between them. Germline V CDR1 and CDR2: LNHDA, SQIVND (reference sequence). The CDR3 protein is CASSWAGARNQPQHF. The CDR3 DNA follows: TGTGCCAGTAGTTGGGCGGGGGCTCGCAATCAGCCCCAGCATTTT.

This sequence joins TRBV5-1 and TRBJ2-7, with D unclear. CDR3 length: 15 residues. Germline-derived CDR1 and CDR2 are SGHRS and YFSETQ. Trimming pared 1 base from V and 0 bases from J, leaving 11 bases between. The CDR3 is CASSLLGDHSYEQYF. The CDR3 nucleotides read TGCGCCAGCAGCTTGTTAGGAGACCACTCCTACGAGCAGTACTTC.

This chain uses TRBV18 with TRBJ1-2; D not resolved. In germline, CDR1 is KGHSH, CDR2 LQKENI. V was trimmed by 4 bases and J by 0 bases, leaving 18 bases between them. This CDR3 region has 17 residues. DNA for the CDR3: TGTGCCAGCTCACTTCACCGACAAGGTCTTTCTAACTATGGCTACACCTTC. It yields the protein CASSLHRQGLSNYGYTF.

J is TRBJ1-5 and V is TRBV15, with 7 bases aligning to TRBD1. Germline lookup yields CDR1 LNHNV and CDR2 YYDKDF (reference sequence). V lost 4 bases to trimming and J lost 7 bases; unmatched junction nucleotides: 10. The CDR3 sequence is 15 residues long. The CDR3 sequence is CATSNYRGREQPQHF. The CDR3 DNA follows: TGTGCCACCAGCAACTACAGGGGAAGGGAGCAGCCCCAGCATTTT.

This clonotype was counted many times. J is TRBJ2-3 and V is TRBV6-4, with a tentative D call TRBD1 (6 bases). The CDR3 loop spans 15 amino acids. The germline V and J ends were trimmed by 3 bases and 6 bases, with 16 bases remaining between them. Germline V gene lookup returns CDR1 MRHNA and CDR2 SNTAGT. This CDR3 is CASSEGDSGADTQYF. The CDR3 DNA reads TGTGCCAGCAGTGAAGGGGATTCAGGGGCCGATACGCAGTATTTT.

The chain joins TRBV5-1 to TRBJ1-1, with TRBD1 matching over 7 bases. Trimming took 0 bases from V and 0 from J; bases not matched to a gene: 14. CDR3 length: 19 amino acids. Germline CDR1 reads SGHRS; CDR2 reads YFSETQ. The CDR3 nucleotides are TGCGCCAGCAGCTTGGGCCGCAGACAGGGTGGGGCCGTGAACACTGAAGCTTTCTTT. It encodes CASSLGRRQGGAVNTEAFF.

The rearrangement links TRBV14 to TRBJ2-5; no reliable D call. This CDR3 is built from 14 residues. Trimming removed 3 bases at V and 1 base at J, with 9 bases between. Germline CDR1 and CDR2: SGHDN and FVKESK. CDR3 sequence: CASSHPWAQETQYF. DNA for the CDR3: TGTGCCAGCAGCCATCCCTGGGCCCAAGAGACCCAGTACTTC.

Many counts were recorded for this clonotype. The chain is built from TRBV12-3 or TRBV12-4 and TRBJ2-1; 8 bases line up with TRBD1. This CDR3 is built from 14 residues. Losses at the gene ends were 5 bases for V and 5 bases for J; bases not matched to a gene: 5. The CDR3 loop is CASSPGGRHNEQFF. Written as DNA, the CDR3 is TGTGCCAGCAGTCCAGGGGGCAGACACAATGAGCAGTTCTTC.

This clonotype was seen repeatedly, ten times or more. The J gene is TRBJ2-7, the V gene TRBV20-1; 7 nucleotides agree with TRBD1. Germline CDR1 and CDR2: DFQATT and SNEGSKA (reference sequence). The ends lost 1 base at V and 3 bases at J; junction bases unmatched: 9. The CDR3 loop spans 15 amino acids. The CDR3 nucleotides are TGCAGTGCTAGAGGTGGTGGGACAGTGATCTACGAGCAGTACTTC. Amino acids: CSARGGGTVIYEQYF.

This clonotype came up many times. The rearrangement uses TRBV5-5 and TRBJ2-5; 8 bases fit TRBD1. CDR1 SGHKS and CDR2 YYEKEE come from the germline V gene (reference sequence). J was trimmed by 4 bases and V by 4 bases; bases with no gene match: 18. This CDR3 comprises 18 residues. DNA of the CDR3: TGTGCCAGCAGCACCAGGGACAGGTTATATGGGCTGCGAGAGACCCAGTACTTC. It is translated as CASSTRDRLYGLRETQYF.

The chain links TRBV7-2 to TRBJ2-7, with 7 bases that match TRBD2. CDR1 is SGHTA, CDR2 FQGNSA, per germline. The CDR3 extends over 14 amino acids. Germline trimming cut 2 bases from V and 3 bases from J; bases unmatched to any gene: 4. The CDR3 loop reads CASSLLSGVYEQYF. The CDR3 DNA is TGTGCCAGCAGCTTATTAAGCGGGGTCTACGAGCAGTACTTC. Filled out from reference TRBV7-2 and TRBJ2-7, the complete variable domain reads GAGVSQSPSNKVTEKGKDVELRCDPISGHTALYWYRQSLGQGLEFLIYFQGNSAPDKSGLPSDRFSAERTGGSVSTLTIQRTQQEDSAVYLCASSLLSGVYEQYFGPGTRLTVT.

V and J are TRBV20-1 and TRBJ1-1; TRBD1 matches at 9 bases. CDR1 is DFQATT and CDR2 is SNEGSKA in the germline V gene (reference sequence). V trimming: 5 bases; J trimming: 5 bases; junction bases outside the gene matches: 12. CDR3 size: 15 residues. The CDR3 is CSAFTGGSIKTEAFF. The CDR3 coding sequence is TGCAGTGCTTTTACAGGGGGCTCGATAAAGACTGAAGCTTTCTTT.

CDR3 sequence reads: CASSEVGPNSPLHF. CDR3 in DNA: TGTGCCAGCAGTGAAGTGGGGCCTAATTCACCCCTCCACTTT. The rearrangement links TRBV2 to TRBJ1-6; tentatively, D is TRBD1 (5 bases). The V gene's germline CDR1 is SNHLY and CDR2 FYNNEI. V lost 1 base and J 6 bases, leaving 7 bases between the germline ends. The CDR3 loop spans 14 amino acids.

A word on this clonotype: A much larger clone is a single base away; this may be a read error. V and J are TRBV7-2 and TRBJ2-7; 7 nucleotides align to TRBD1. CDR1 is SGHTA and CDR2 is FQGNSA in the germline V gene. The length of the CDR3 is 15 residues. The junction had 8 bases not matched to a gene; V was cut back by 4 bases and J by 2 bases. CDR3 protein: CASSSDRDVTYEQYF. CDR3 nucleotides: TGTGCCAGCAGCTCCGACAGGGACGTCACCTACGAGCAGTACTTC.

This chain links TRBV12-3 or TRBV12-4 with TRBJ1-4; TRBD1 matches at 9 bases. This CDR3 is 15 amino acids long. V gave up 7 bases and J gave up 5 bases; unmatched junction bases: 8. The CDR3 protein is CASIPGTGRNEKLFF. CDR3 bases: TGTGCCAGCATCCCCGGGACAGGGAGAAATGAAAAACTGTTTTTT.

This clonotype was detected ten times or more. The V call is TRBV2, the J call TRBJ1-2; no firm D call. V was cut by 4 bases and J by 11 bases, with 20 bases left in between. The CDR3 has 14 residues. Germline-derived CDR1 and CDR2 are SNHLY and FYNNEI. The DNA of the CDR3 is TGTGCCAGCAGTGGATCAGGACGCCGTATGGGGTACACCTTC. Encoded protein: CASSGSGRRMGYTF. Full variable domain (missing parts from reference TRBV2 and TRBJ1-2): EPEVTQTPSHQVTQMGQEVILRCVPISNHLYFYWYRQILGQKVEFLVSFYNNEISEKSEIFDDQFSVERPDGSNFTLKIRSTKLEDSAMYFCASSGSGRRMGYTFGSGTRLTVV.